This TCR beta chain was profiled in a study of T cell repertoires in aging, cancer and after chemotherapy (dated by TCRdb to between 2018 and 2021). About the full investigation: The donors fell into six age groups ranging from 30 or younger to 70 or older, and each group had at least three individuals. Peripheral blood TCR beta repertoires from healthy donors and cancer patients were profiled to examine immunoaging and T cell reconstitution after chemotherapy. In total, the full dataset held 8.9 million or so TCR reads. Control TCR repertoires from healthy donors were recorded across several months to years, and re-sampling revealed clear clonal overlap. Alongside some 96 healthy donors serving as a reference group, the cohort included some 220 cancer patients, of whom approximately 94 had hematological cancers and some 130 had solid cancers.

Instead of sorted cells or RNA, genomic DNA extracted from peripheral blood served as the source for amplifying TCR beta rearrangements. The CDR1 and CDR2 encoded by the germline V gene are MNHNS and SASEGT. The CDR3 runs 14 amino acids, cysteine and phenylalanine included. Just CDR3 DNA is preserved here, 42 bases in frame from base 1. V sheds 5 bases and J sheds 4 bases, leaving 15 bases between their ends. There are a few counts of this clonotype. Its target antigen remains unknown. Per-base quality was not reported, and no clone a single base away is much larger than it. Study-wide conclusions, independent of this receptor: It was noted by the authors that conclusions about immunological memory after chemotherapy cannot be drawn from the repertoire data. Compared with age-matched healthy donors, untreated patients with hematological or solid cancers had significantly lower TCR diversity and higher clonality in blood. In both cancer cohorts, median generation probability rose over the chemotherapy interval, which suggests that the repertoire was reconstituted through rebound thymic output. In healthy donors, the drop in TCR diversity with age came mainly from a loss of richness, whereas in cancer patients a loss of evenness also played a part.

Rearranged TRB sequences spanning V, D and J segments were amplified by multiplex touch-down PCR using a mixed TRB-A/B primer pool. Illumina adapters and sample indices were attached to the amplicons through two consecutive PCR reactions run with Phusion HS II polymerase. Amplicons were gel-purified using the NucleoSpin Gel and PCR Clean-up kit and were subsequently checked with Qubit and an Agilent 2100 Bioanalyzer. Sequencing of libraries was carried out on an Illumina MiSeq in 600-cycle, single-indexed, paired-end runs. The study's processing was this. TRB sequences were processed with MiXCR versions 2.12 and 3.0.5. Each unique CDR3 nucleotide sequence counted as one clone, and only productive sequences with at least two reads were retained. Shannon diversity, evenness, clonality (one minus evenness), and alpha-parameterized diversity profiles from alpha 0 to 5 were included as repertoire metrics. The IGoR algorithm was used to calculate generation probabilities of clones in the paired pre- and post-chemotherapy samples. In-frame beta chains were kept once TCRdb had trimmed the public reads at Q25 with fastp and called clones with MiXCR. Rows matching on CDR3 protein sequence are summarized as one entry with the most common DNA and genes. These V and J calls are TCRdb output, not the study's own analysis. The sample table holds 8,500 to 10,000 distinct CDR3 sequences, of which over 35% were seen once. The top ten clonotypes cover more than 9.5% of the sample.

The receptor comes from a human donor in good health. The sequence links TRBV6-1 to TRBJ2-7; TRBD2 is a possible D gene, resting on 7 matching bases. The sequenced sample consisted of blood. The CDR3 in this case is CASSPPGGLYEQYF. In nucleotide form, the sequence is TGTGCCAGCAGTCCCCCCGGGGGGCTATACGAGCAGTACTTC.